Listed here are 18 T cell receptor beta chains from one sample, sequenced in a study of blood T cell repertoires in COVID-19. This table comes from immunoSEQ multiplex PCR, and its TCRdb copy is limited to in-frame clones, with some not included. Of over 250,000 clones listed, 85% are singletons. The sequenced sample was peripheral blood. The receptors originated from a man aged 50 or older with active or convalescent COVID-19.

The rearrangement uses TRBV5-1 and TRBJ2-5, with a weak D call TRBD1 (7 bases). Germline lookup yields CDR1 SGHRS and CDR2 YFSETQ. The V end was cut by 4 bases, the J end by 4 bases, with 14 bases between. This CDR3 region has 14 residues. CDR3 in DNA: TGCGCCAGCAGCCCAGGGGGGCCGAGAGAGACCCAGTACTTC. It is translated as CASSPGGPRETQYF.

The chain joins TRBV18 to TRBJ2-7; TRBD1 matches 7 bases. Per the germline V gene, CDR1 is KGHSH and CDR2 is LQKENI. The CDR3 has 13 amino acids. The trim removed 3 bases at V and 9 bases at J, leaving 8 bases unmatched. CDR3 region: CASSPGPPGGQYF. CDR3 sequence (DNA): TGTGCCAGCTCACCCGGTCCCCCAGGGGGGCAGTACTTC.

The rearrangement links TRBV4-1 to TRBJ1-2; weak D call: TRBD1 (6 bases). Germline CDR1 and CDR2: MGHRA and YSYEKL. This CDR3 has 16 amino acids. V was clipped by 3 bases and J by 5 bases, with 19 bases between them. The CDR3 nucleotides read TGCGCCAGCAGCCAGGTACCGGGACAAGGGGGTTATGGCTACACCTTC. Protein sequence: CASSQVPGQGGYGYTF.

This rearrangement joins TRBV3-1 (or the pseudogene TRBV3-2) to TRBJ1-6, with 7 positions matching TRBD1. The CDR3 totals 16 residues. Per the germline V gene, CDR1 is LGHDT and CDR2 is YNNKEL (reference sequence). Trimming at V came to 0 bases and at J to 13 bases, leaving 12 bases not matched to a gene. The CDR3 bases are TGTGCCAGCAGCCAAGACCAAGGACAGGTTTTTAGGCCCCTCCACTTT. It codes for CASSQDQGQVFRPLHF.

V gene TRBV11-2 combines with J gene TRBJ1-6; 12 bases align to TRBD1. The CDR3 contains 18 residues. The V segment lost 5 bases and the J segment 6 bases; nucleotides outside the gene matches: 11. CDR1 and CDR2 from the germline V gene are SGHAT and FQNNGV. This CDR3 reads CASSRKGQGALSNSPLHF. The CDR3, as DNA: TGTGCCAGCAGCCGAAAGGGACAGGGGGCGCTTTCTAATTCACCCCTCCACTTT.

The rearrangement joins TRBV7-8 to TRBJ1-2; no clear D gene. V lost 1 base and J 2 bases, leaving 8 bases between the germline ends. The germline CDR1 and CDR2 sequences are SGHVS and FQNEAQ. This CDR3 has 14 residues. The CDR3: CASSLVTGNYGYTF. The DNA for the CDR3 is TGTGCCAGCAGCTTAGTTACGGGGAACTATGGCTACACCTTC.

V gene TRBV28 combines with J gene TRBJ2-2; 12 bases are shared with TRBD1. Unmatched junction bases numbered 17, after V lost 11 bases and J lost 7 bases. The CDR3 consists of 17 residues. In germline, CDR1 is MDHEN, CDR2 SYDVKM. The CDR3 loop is CAAFPGQGAFSVGELFF. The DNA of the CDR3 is TGTGCCGCCTTCCCGGGACAGGGGGCGTTTAGTGTCGGGGAGCTGTTTTTT.

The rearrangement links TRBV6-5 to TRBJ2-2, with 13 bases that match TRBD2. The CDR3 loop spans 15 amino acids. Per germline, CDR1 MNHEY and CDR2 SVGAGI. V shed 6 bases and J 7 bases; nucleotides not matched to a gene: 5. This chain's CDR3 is CASSGLAGVLGELFF. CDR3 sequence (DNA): TGTGCCAGCAGCGGACTAGCGGGAGTCCTCGGGGAGCTGTTTTTT.

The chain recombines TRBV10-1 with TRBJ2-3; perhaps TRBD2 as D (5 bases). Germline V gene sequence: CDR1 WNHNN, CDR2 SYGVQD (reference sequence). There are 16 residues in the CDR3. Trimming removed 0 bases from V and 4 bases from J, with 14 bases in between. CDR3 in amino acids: CASSESSGIGADTQYF. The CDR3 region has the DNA TGCGCCAGCAGTGAGTCATCCGGGATCGGGGCAGATACGCAGTATTTT.

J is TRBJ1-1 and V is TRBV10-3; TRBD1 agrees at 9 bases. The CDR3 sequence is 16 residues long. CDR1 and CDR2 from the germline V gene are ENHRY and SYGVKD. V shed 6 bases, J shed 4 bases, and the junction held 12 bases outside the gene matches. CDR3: CAISQGTGWGGTEAFF. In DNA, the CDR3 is TGTGCCATCAGCCAAGGGACAGGGTGGGGCGGCACTGAAGCTTTCTTT.

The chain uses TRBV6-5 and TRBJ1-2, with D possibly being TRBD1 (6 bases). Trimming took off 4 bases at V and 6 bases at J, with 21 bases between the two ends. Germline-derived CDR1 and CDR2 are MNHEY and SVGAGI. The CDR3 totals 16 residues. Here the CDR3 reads CASSSTGTRGPDGYTF. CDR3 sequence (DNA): TGTGCCAGCAGTTCTACCGGGACAAGGGGACCTGATGGCTACACCTTC.

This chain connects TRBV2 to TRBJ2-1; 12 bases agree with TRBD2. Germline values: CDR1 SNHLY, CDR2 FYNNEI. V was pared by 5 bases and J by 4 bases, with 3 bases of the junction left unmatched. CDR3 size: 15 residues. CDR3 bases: TGTGCCAGCAGTCAACTAGCGGGAGGATACAATGAGCAGTTCTTC. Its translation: CASSQLAGGYNEQFF.

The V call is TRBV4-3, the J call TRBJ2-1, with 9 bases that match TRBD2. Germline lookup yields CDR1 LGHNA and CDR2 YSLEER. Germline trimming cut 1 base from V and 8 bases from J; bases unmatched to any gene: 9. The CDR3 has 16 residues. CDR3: CASSQGTSVDNDEQFF. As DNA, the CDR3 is TGCGCCAGCAGCCAAGGGACTAGCGTGGATAACGATGAGCAGTTCTTC.

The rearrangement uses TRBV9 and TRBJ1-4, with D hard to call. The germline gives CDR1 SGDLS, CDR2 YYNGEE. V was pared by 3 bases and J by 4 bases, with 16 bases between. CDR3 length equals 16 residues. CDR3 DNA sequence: TGTGCCAGCAGCGGGCGTTGGGGAGATATTAATGAAAAACTGTTTTTT. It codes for CASSGRWGDINEKLFF.

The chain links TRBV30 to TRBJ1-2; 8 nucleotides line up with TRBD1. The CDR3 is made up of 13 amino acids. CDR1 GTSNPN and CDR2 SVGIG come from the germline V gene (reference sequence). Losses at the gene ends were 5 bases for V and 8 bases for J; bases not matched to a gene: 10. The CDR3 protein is CAWGRDRPIGYTF. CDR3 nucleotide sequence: TGTGCCTGGGGCCGGGACAGGCCTATCGGCTACACCTTC.

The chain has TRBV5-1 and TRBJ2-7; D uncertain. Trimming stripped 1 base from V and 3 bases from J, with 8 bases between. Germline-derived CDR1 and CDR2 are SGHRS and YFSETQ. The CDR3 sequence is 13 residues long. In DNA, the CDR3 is TGCGCCAGCAGCTTGATCTACGGCTACGAGCAGTACTTC. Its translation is CASSLIYGYEQYF.

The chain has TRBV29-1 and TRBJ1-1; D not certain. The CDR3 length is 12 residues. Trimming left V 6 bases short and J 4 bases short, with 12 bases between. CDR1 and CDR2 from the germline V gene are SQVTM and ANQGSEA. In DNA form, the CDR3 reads TGCAGCGTGAGGATAAGGTCCACTGAAGCTTTCTTT. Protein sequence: CSVRIRSTEAFF.

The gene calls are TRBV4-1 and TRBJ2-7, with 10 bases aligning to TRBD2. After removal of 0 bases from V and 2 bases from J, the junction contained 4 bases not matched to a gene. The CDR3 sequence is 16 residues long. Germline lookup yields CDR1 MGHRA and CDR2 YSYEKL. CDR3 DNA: TGCGCCAGCAGCCAAGAGGAGCGGGGGGGAGCCTACGAGCAGTACTTC. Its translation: CASSQEERGGAYEQYF.